This T cell receptor beta chain was obtained from a study of metastatic and nonmetastatic thyroid tumors (TCRdb year 2020). With regard to the full study: Repertoires were compared across peripheral blood and tumor or nodule tissue samples from malignant and benign thyroid patients.

This clone was counted many times. The antigen it recognizes is unknown. Within one base of it there is no much larger clone, and no base qualities were kept. The sample contains more than one DNA sequence encoding this CDR3. The full study reports these points: In both blood and tumor samples, malignant tumors were reported to have significantly higher TCR beta diversity than benign nodules.

The CDR3 goes from the cysteine to the phenylalanine over 16 residues. Solely the CDR3 DNA is kept, with 48 bases framed from the first base. The junction shows trimming of 5 bases on V and 0 bases on J, plus 14 bases between the germline ends. The germline V gene (reference sequence) gives CDR1 as MNHEY and CDR2 as SMNVEV. The receptor library was made with PCR. The sequencer was an Illumina HiSeq 4000. High-throughput sequencing was used to profile the TCR beta-chain CDR3 region of every patient. As for the authors' bioinformatics: A classifier to discriminate distant-metastatic papillary thyroid cancer patients was built from CDR3 differences across clinicopathological groups. The Shannon index was used to measure repertoire diversity, and the Morisita-Horn index was used to measure how similar tumor and blood repertoires were. TCRdb applied fastp at Q25 and MiXCR to the public reads, then kept only in-frame beta chains. What appears here as the V and J calls and clone size reflects TCRdb's work, not the paper's. Here the sample has more than 85,000 clones; over 8.5% occur a single time. The ten largest clones add up to 8.8% of the sample.

Before undergoing thyroid surgery, none of the patients had been given any kind of treatment. The study retrospectively analysed patient clinical samples collected from about 2012 to 2018 using T-cell receptor beta sequencing. The specimen was blood. This receptor chain uses TRBV27 and TRBJ2-1; TRBD2 could be the D gene, as 5 bases match. The receptor's source is a female donor with papillary thyroid cancer or a benign thyroid nodule (not recorded which). Some clones in this sample may be carry-over from other donors' samples. The nucleotides are TGTGCCAGCAGTCGGAGGAGCGGTAGCTCCTACAATGAGCAGTTCTTC. Translated, it gives CASSRRSGSSYNEQFF.